This note documents a single T cell receptor (beta chain) sequence. In Seattle, patients joined the study during active infection and were tracked longitudinally. The authors' processing: Estimation of nucleated cell counts relied on the amplification of reference gene primers. The method was immunoSEQ multiplex PCR; TCRdb's version includes in-frame clones alone and lacks a portion of them. Clonal size and the V and J genes are those of that table, whereas D and trimming came from the DNA. In the table there are just under 60,000 clones, about 80% of which are singletons. This sample was taken from a study of blood T cell repertoires in COVID-19. Study as a whole: The samples span acute and convalescent COVID-19 from the United States, Italy and Spain. Sample material is recorded as cDNA or gDNA derived from T cells, B-cell-depleted T cells, or PBMCs.

Germline CDR1 and CDR2: MNHNY and SVGAGI (reference sequence). The trim removed 0 bases at V and 5 bases at J, leaving 5 bases unmatched. This CDR3 region has 15 residues. The receptor comes from a man of 80 years or more with COVID-19, enrolled during active disease. The sequencing sample was made of peripheral blood. The chain links TRBV6-6 to TRBJ2-3; 7 bases map to TRBD2. This CDR3 is CASSYSSGREDTQYF. The CDR3 DNA is TGTGCCAGCAGTTACTCCAGTGGGAGGGAAGATACGCAGTATTTT.